A selection of T cell receptor beta chains follows, all from one sample in a study of T cell repertoires in cytomegalovirus infection. Each CDR3 protein gets one entry after TCRdb re-called the reads with MiXCR. The sample contains under 350,000 distinct CDR3 sequences, 9% to 9.5% of which appear only once. The specimen was PBMCs. The source is a human donor in good health (CMV status not recorded). Some clones in this sample may be carry-over from other donors' samples. The CDR3 runs from the conserved cysteine through the conserved F or W. Each record gives: V gene, clone size, D gene, J gene, CDR3 DNA, CDR3 protein. A D gene is named only where the DNA matches it firmly. Clone size appears in some rows only: once, few, many, or a class for an expanded clone.

V: TRBV25-1
size: many
D: -
J: TRBJ2-1
DNA: TGTGCCAGCAGTGATCTAACCGGTAATGAGCAGTTCTTC
CDR3: CASSDLTGNEQFF

V: TRBV5-6
size: few
D: -
J: TRBJ2-1
DNA: TGTGCCAGCAGCTTATCCACGTTGGAGCAGTTCTTC
CDR3: CASSLSTLEQFF

V: TRBV19
size: -
D: TRBD1
J: TRBJ2-4
DNA: TGTGCCAGTAGTCGGACGAGGACAGGAGTCCAAAACATTCAGTACTTC
CDR3: CASSRTRTGVQNIQYF

V: TRBV28
size: many
D: TRBD2
J: TRBJ2-1
DNA: TGTGCCACCGGTCTAGCCTGGGAGGGCAATGAGCAGTTCTTC
CDR3: CATGLAWEGNEQFF

V: TRBV7-2
size: few
D: TRBD1
J: TRBJ1-2
DNA: TGTGCCAGCAGCTTATTATGGGACAGGGGGAGAGGGGGCTACACCTTC
CDR3: CASSLLWDRGRGGYTF

V: TRBV2
size: -
D: -
J: TRBJ1-1
DNA: TGTGCCAGCACCCAGGGTTTTACTGAAGCTTTCTTT
CDR3: CASTQGFTEAFF

V: TRBV20-1
size: -
D: TRBD2
J: TRBJ2-1
DNA: TGCAGTGCTACCCGCGGGGGGGCCTCAACTGAGCAGTTCTTC
CDR3: CSATRGGASTEQFF

V: TRBV24-1
size: -
D: -
J: TRBJ2-3
DNA: TGTGCCACCAGTGAGGCCCGGACAGCAGATACGCAGTATTTT
CDR3: CATSEARTADTQYF

V: TRBV30
size: -
D: -
J: TRBJ1-5
DNA: TGTGCCTGGAGTGGAGGGGACAATCAGCCCCAGCATTTT
CDR3: CAWSGGDNQPQHF

V: TRBV7-9
size: -
D: -
J: TRBJ2-7
DNA: TGTGCCAGCGGCCTGCCGTCGCAGTCCGAGCAGTACTTC
CDR3: CASGLPSQSEQYF

V: TRBV12-3/TRBV12-4
size: -
D: TRBD1
J: TRBJ2-2
DNA: TGTGCCAGCAACCCTACAGGGGCCGGGGAGCTGTTTTTT
CDR3: CASNPTGAGELFF

V: TRBV20-1
size: -
D: TRBD2
J: TRBJ2-5
DNA: TGCAGTGTTAGAGATCAGGCGAGCGGGGGGGGCTCTCGACAAGAGACCCAGTACTTC
CDR3: CSVRDQASGGGSRQETQYF

V: TRBV7-9
size: -
D: TRBD1
J: TRBJ1-1
DNA: TGTGCCAGCAGCCAGCGGCTGACAGGGGTGAACACTGAAGCTTTCTTT
CDR3: CASSQRLTGVNTEAFF

V: TRBV29-1
size: few
D: -
J: TRBJ1-2
DNA: TGCAGCGCCGCCCGGGGATCGGGTAACTATGGCTACACCTTC
CDR3: CSAARGSGNYGYTF

V: TRBV7-2
size: many
D: -
J: TRBJ1-4
DNA: TGTGCCAGCAGTTCAATTATAGGAGGGGTCGGGCCTGAAAAACTGTTTTTT
CDR3: CASSSIIGGVGPEKLFF

V: TRBV6-1
size: many
D: -
J: TRBJ2-5
DNA: TGTGCCAGCAGTGTTGGACATATCACAGAGACCCAGTACTTC
CDR3: CASSVGHITETQYF

V: TRBV6-5
size: once
D: -
J: TRBJ2-7
DNA: TGTGCCAGCAGTCCCGGTCCGGGCCCGGGGGTCTACGAGCAGTACTTC
CDR3: CASSPGPGPGVYEQYF